The rows below give T cell receptor beta chains drawn from one sample of a study of beta chain features in type 1 diabetes. The assay was immunoSEQ multiplex PCR, and TCRdb's table has in-frame clones only and misses some. The profile shows under 300,000 clones, 24% of them singletons. The sequenced sample consisted of naive CD4+ T cells from blood. The source of these receptors is a woman in her 30s with type 1 diabetes. Each CDR3 is given with its conserved first and last residue. D genes are given only for firm matches. Clone size is stated in some rows and not others, as once, few, many or a class when expanded.

DNA	CDR3	D	V	size	J
TGTGCCAGTAGTATCGTTGGGACAGGCCAGACCCAGTACTTC	CASSIVGTGQTQYF	TRBD1	TRBV19	-	TRBJ2-5
TGCGCCAGCAGCTTGGCTAGCGGGAGTAATGAGCAGTTCTTC	CASSLASGSNEQFF	TRBD2	TRBV5-1	few	TRBJ2-1
TGCGCCAGCAGCTTGTCGTCTACCACCGGGGAGCTGTTTTTT	CASSLSSTTGELFF	-	TRBV5-1	-	TRBJ2-2
TGTGCCTGGAGTGTGGGCGGGAGTTCCTACGAGCAGTACTTC	CAWSVGGSSYEQYF	TRBD2	TRBV30	-	TRBJ2-7
TGTGCCAGCAGCTTGACTAGCGGCCAAGAGACCCAGTACTTC	CASSLTSGQETQYF	TRBD2	TRBV5-4	few	TRBJ2-5
TGTGCCAGCAGTGTAGGGGACAGCTATGGCTACACCTTC	CASSVGDSYGYTF	TRBD1	TRBV6-1	few	TRBJ1-2
TGTGCCAGTAGTAGACTAGCGGGGATCTCCTACAATGAGCAGTTCTTC	CASSRLAGISYNEQFF	TRBD2	TRBV19	few	TRBJ2-1
TGTGCCAGCTCAACAGCGGAAGAGACCCAGTACTTC	CASSTAEETQYF	-	TRBV18	few	TRBJ2-5
TGTGCCAGCAGCTTAGTAGCGTCGAGCTCCTACGAGCAGTACTTC	CASSLVASSSYEQYF	-	TRBV11-2	-	TRBJ2-7
TGTGCCTGGAGCGATAGCGGACTATACAATGAGCAGTTCTTC	CAWSDSGLYNEQFF	-	TRBV30	-	TRBJ2-1
TGTGCCAGCAGCGTAGGGCCAGGCGACGGCTACACCTTC	CASSVGPGDGYTF	-	TRBV9	-	TRBJ1-2
TGTGCCAGCAGTTCCTTCCAAGAGACCCAGTACTTC	CASSSFQETQYF	-	TRBV28	few	TRBJ2-5
TGTGCCAGCAGTCCCGGAGGGGAAAGGGTCCATGGCTACACCTTC	CASSPGGERVHGYTF	-	TRBV28	few	TRBJ1-2
TGTGCCAGCAGCTTAGGTGTCGGGGGAGGTACGCAGTATTTT	CASSLGVGGGTQYF	-	TRBV7-2	-	TRBJ2-3
TGTGCCAGTAGTGTAATACAGCCAGATACGCAGTATTTT	CASSVIQPDTQYF	-	TRBV19	few	TRBJ2-3
TGTGCCAGCAGCAAAGGAAGGGACAGGGGTTGGTGTGAGCAGTTCTTC	CASSKGRDRGWCEQFF	-	TRBV21-1	-	TRBJ2-1
TGCAGCGTTGATAGAGGGGGCCCCGGGGACACTGAAGCTTTCTTT	CSVDRGGPGDTEAFF	TRBD1	TRBV29-1	-	TRBJ1-1
TGTGCCAGCGGGGCCTCTGGGGCCAACGTCCTGACTTTC	CASGASGANVLTF	-	TRBV6-1	-	TRBJ2-6
TGTGCCAGCAGCTTCGGTCGAACCGTAACAGATACGCAGTATTTT	CASSFGRTVTDTQYF	-	TRBV5-6	-	TRBJ2-3
TGTGCCAGCAGTTTAGACGGGACCAAAAACATTCAGTACTTC	CASSLDGTKNIQYF	-	TRBV28	few	TRBJ2-4